These 26 T cell receptor beta chains were sequenced from one sample in a study of blood T cell repertoires in COVID-19. Clones were sequenced by immunoSEQ multiplex PCR, and TCRdb holds only the in-frame ones, with some missing. This sample has roughly 220,000 clones; 75% to 90% occur once, and the top ten carry around 3.5%. Sequenced: PBMCs or T cells enriched from blood (not recorded which). All receptors derive from a woman between 40 and 55 years old with acute COVID-19.

This clone showed up just a few times. This chain connects TRBV6-6 to TRBJ2-3; a weak D match, TRBD2 (5 bases). This CDR3 has 13 residues. The germline V gene has CDR1 MNHNY and CDR2 SVGAGI (reference sequence). Between the trimmed V and J ends, which lost 7 bases and 0 bases, there was a span of 8 bases. For the CDR3, the DNA is TGTGCCAGCACTCGCGGGAGCACAGATACGCAGTATTTT. Translated: CASTRGSTDTQYF.

V usage is TRBV4-3 and J usage is TRBJ1-1, with 8 nucleotides matching TRBD1. V dropped 0 bases and J dropped 7; count of bases not matched to a gene: 13. This CDR3 has 17 amino acids. Germline V gene lookup returns CDR1 LGHNA and CDR2 YSLEER. The CDR3 sequence: CASSQDPPMHGTGEAFF. The CDR3 coding sequence is TGCGCCAGCAGCCAAGATCCCCCAATGCACGGGACAGGTGAAGCTTTCTTT.

This clone occurred a few times. The chain links TRBV3-1 (or the pseudogene TRBV3-2) to TRBJ1-2; 8 nucleotides agree with TRBD1. V lost 4 bases, J lost 2 bases, and 6 bases stayed unmatched. The CDR3 loop spans 15 amino acids. Germline CDR1 is LGHDT and CDR2 is YNNKEL (reference sequence). CDR3 bases: TGTGCCAGCAGCCGGCAGGGGGCGCGGAACTATGGCTACACCTTC. Translated: CASSRQGARNYGYTF.

This chain uses TRBV6-2 or TRBV6-3 with TRBJ2-1, with 10 bases that match TRBD2. V shed 6 bases, J shed 8 bases, and the junction held 19 bases outside the gene matches. CDR1 is MNHEY, CDR2 SVGEGT, per germline. The CDR3 loop spans 18 amino acids. The CDR3 nucleotides read TGTGCCAGCAGCCCCCCCCTTGACAGCGGGGGGGCCAAGGATGAGCAGTTCTTC. Translation gives CASSPPLDSGGAKDEQFF.

The CDR3 DNA is TGTGCCAGCAGATCCAGGGGGCACACTGAAGCTTTCTTT. It yields the protein CASRSRGHTEAFF. This chain uses TRBV12-3 or TRBV12-4 with TRBJ1-1; 8 positions agree with TRBD1. CDR3 length: 13 amino acids. V lost 6 bases to trimming and J lost 3 bases; unmatched junction nucleotides: 3.

The CDR3 spells CATSAPTDGYTF. The CDR3 DNA sequence: TGTGCCACCAGTGCCCCGACAGATGGCTACACCTTC. This chain links TRBV24-1 with TRBJ1-2; tentative D call: TRBD1 (5 bases). The CDR3 contains 12 residues. Per the germline V gene, CDR1 is KGHDR and CDR2 is SFDVKD. Trimming cost V 5 bases and J 6 bases, with 9 bases left between them.

This chain uses TRBV18 with TRBJ1-1; possible D gene TRBD1, 5 bases. The CDR3 loop spans 14 amino acids. CDR1 is KGHSH and CDR2 is LQKENI in the germline V gene. Deletions cut 4 bases from V and 2 bases from J, with 11 bases between. CDR3 nucleotide sequence: TGTGCCAGCTCACAAAGACAGAGAAACACTGAAGCTTTCTTT. Protein product: CASSQRQRNTEAFF.

The genes are TRBV11-2 and TRBJ1-2; TRBD1 matches 8 bases. Germline assignment: CDR1 SGHAT and CDR2 FQNNGV. The CDR3 has 14 amino acids. J lost 7 bases, V lost 1 base, and 5 bases had no gene match. CDR3 sequence: CASSLAQGARGYTF. CDR3 bases: TGTGCCAGCAGCTTAGCTCAGGGGGCTCGTGGCTACACCTTC.

Of note for this clone: Other DNA sequences in this sample translate to the same CDR3. The V gene is TRBV5-6, the J gene TRBJ1-5; 7 bases match TRBD1. This CDR3 comprises 14 residues. V lost 4 bases, J lost 6 bases, and 7 bases stayed unmatched. Germline V CDR1 and CDR2: SGHDT, YYEEEE. CDR3 sequence: CASSLRTGGQPQHF. The CDR3, as DNA: TGTGCCAGCAGCCTGCGGACAGGTGGTCAGCCCCAGCATTTT.

The chain combines TRBV7-8 with TRBJ2-4; no reliable D call. Germline CDR1 reads SGHVS; CDR2 reads FQNEAQ. The CDR3 length is 17 residues. Trimming took 1 base from V and 5 from J, leaving 18 bases between them. CDR3 bases: TGTGCCAGCAGCTTAGGAAGGTTTGGGCCCCCAGAAAACATTCAGTACTTC. Amino acid sequence: CASSLGRFGPPENIQYF. The entire variable domain, with the rest obtained from reference TRBV7-8 and TRBJ2-4, is as follows: GAGVSQSPRYKVAKRGQDVALRCDPISGHVSLFWYQQALGQGPEFLTYFQNEAQLDKSGLPSDRFFAERPEGSVSTLKIQRTQQEDSAVYLCASSLGRFGPPENIQYFGAGTRLSVL.

The J gene is TRBJ1-5, the V gene TRBV6-4; no reliable D call. Germline V gene data show CDR1 as MRHNA and CDR2 as SNTAGT. V lost 3 bases to trimming and J lost 7 bases, with 10 bases between them. The CDR3 contains 13 residues. CDR3 protein: CASSEKGGQPQHF. The CDR3 bases are TGTGCCAGCAGTGAGAAGGGAGGACAGCCCCAGCATTTT.

The V call is TRBV24-1, the J call TRBJ2-2, with a tentative D call TRBD1 (6 bases). Germline CDR1 reads KGHDR; CDR2 reads SFDVKD. The CDR3 is 14 residues long. The V end lost 9 bases, the J end lost 0 bases, and 10 bases lay between the germline ends. CDR3 amino acids: CATLGQTNTGELFF. In DNA, the CDR3 is TGTGCCACCCTAGGACAGACGAACACCGGGGAGCTGTTTTTT.

V is TRBV9 and J is TRBJ1-6; D call uncertain. Per the germline V gene, CDR1 is SGDLS and CDR2 is YYNGEE. V shed 3 bases and J shed 8 bases, with 15 bases lying between them. The CDR3 spans 15 residues. The CDR3 bases are TGTGCCAGCAGCGAATACGGATCGCAGGATTCACCCCTCCACTTT. Protein: CASSEYGSQDSPLHF.

The CDR3 sequence is CASSTTTGKDGYTF. CDR3 DNA sequence: TGTGCCAGCAGCACCACGACAGGGAAGGATGGCTACACCTTC. V gene TRBV2 combines with J gene TRBJ1-2, with 7 bases matching TRBD1. The CDR3 has 14 amino acids. Germline assignment: CDR1 SNHLY and CDR2 FYNNEI. V was clipped by 6 bases and J by 6 bases; unmatched bases: 10.

This clone was recorded only once. This chain joins TRBV6-5 and TRBJ1-1; 7 positions match TRBD1. CDR3 length: 14 amino acids. V shed 0 bases, J shed 4 bases, and the junction held 2 bases outside the gene matches. The germline V gene encodes CDR1 MNHEY and CDR2 SVGAGI. The chain's CDR3 is CASSYSPGGTEAFF. The DNA of the CDR3 is TGTGCCAGCAGTTACTCACCAGGGGGCACTGAAGCTTTCTTT.

The rearrangement links TRBV3-1 (or the pseudogene TRBV3-2) to TRBJ1-1; D possibly corresponds to TRBD1 (6 bases). The CDR3 has 17 amino acids. The V gene's germline CDR1 is LGHDT and CDR2 YNNKEL (reference sequence). V dropped 4 bases and J dropped 4 bases, with 22 bases sitting between them. The CDR3 DNA sequence: TGTGCCAGCAGCCTCCAGGGGAATAGGTTTAGTCTCACTGAAGCTTTCTTT. Its protein product is CASSLQGNRFSLTEAFF.

Relative to its sample, this clone is medium-sized. The chain recombines TRBV3-1 (or the pseudogene TRBV3-2) with TRBJ2-5, with D perhaps TRBD2 (6 bases). Germline V gene lookup returns CDR1 LGHDT and CDR2 YNNKEL (reference sequence). The CDR3 consists of 17 residues. Between the trimmed V and J ends, which lost 4 bases and 4 bases, there was a span of 22 bases. CDR3 DNA: TGTGCCAGCAGCCCCCTGCTCCAGGGTGGAGGGTCAGAGACCCAGTACTTC. It codes for CASSPLLQGGGSETQYF.

This chain joins TRBV15 and TRBJ1-1; 10 bases line up with TRBD1. Germline V gene sequence: CDR1 LNHNV, CDR2 YYDKDF (reference sequence). The CDR3 has 16 residues. The J segment lost 0 bases and the V segment lost 2 bases, leaving 3 bases of the junction unmatched. The CDR3: CATSRRTGGLNTEAFF. The DNA of the CDR3 is TGTGCCACCAGCAGAAGGACAGGGGGGCTGAACACTGAAGCTTTCTTT.

The chain joins TRBV9 to TRBJ2-2, with D possibly matching TRBD2 (5 bases). The germline gives CDR1 SGDLS, CDR2 YYNGEE. V was pared by 2 bases and J by 2 bases, with 10 bases between. CDR3 length equals 15 residues. The CDR3 spells CASSVTGSNTGELFF. CDR3 in DNA: TGTGCCAGCAGCGTTACGGGGAGCAACACCGGGGAGCTGTTTTTT.

CDR3 in amino acids: CASTRAGGYGYTF. The CDR3 nucleotides are TGTGCCAGTACTCGGGCAGGGGGCTATGGCTACACCTTC. This chain joins TRBV19 and TRBJ1-2, with 7 bases that match TRBD1. Trimming cost V 7 bases and J 4 bases; bases outside gene matches: 6. CDR3 length: 13 residues. Germline V CDR1 and CDR2: LNHDA, SQIVND (reference sequence).

As DNA, the CDR3 is TGTGCCAGCAGCCCCTCCAGGGGGCGGGTTGAAGCTTTCTTT. Its protein is CASSPSRGRVEAFF. This chain links TRBV7-9 with TRBJ1-1; 8 bases fit TRBD1. Germline CDR1 and CDR2: SEHNR and FQNEAQ (reference sequence). The V gene end was trimmed by 5 bases and the J gene end by 7 bases; junction bases not matched to a gene: 9. There are 14 residues in the CDR3.

The chain combines TRBV6-1 with TRBJ2-3; D gene uncertain. The CDR3 is made up of 13 amino acids. Trimming took off 3 bases at V and 6 bases at J, with 10 bases between the two ends. Germline CDR1 is MNHNS and CDR2 is SASEGT. The chain's CDR3 is CASSDKEADTQYF. The CDR3 nucleotides are TGTGCCAGCAGTGACAAGGAAGCGGATACGCAGTATTTT.

This clone was counted a single time. V usage is TRBV6-5 and J usage is TRBJ2-3; 7 bases agree with TRBD2. After removal of 0 bases from V and 6 bases from J, the junction contained 9 bases not matched to a gene. CDR1 and CDR2 (germline): MNHEY, SVGAGI. The CDR3 is made up of 16 amino acids. The CDR3: CASSYSPLGGTDTQYF. The CDR3 DNA reads TGTGCCAGCAGTTACTCCCCTCTGGGGGGGACCGATACGCAGTATTTT.

V is TRBV5-4 and J is TRBJ2-1; possible D gene TRBD1, 6 bases. The CDR3 has 15 residues. Trimming took off 4 bases at V and 5 bases at J, with 16 bases between the two ends. Germline CDR1 and CDR2: SGHNT and YYREEE (reference sequence). In DNA form, the CDR3 reads TGTGCCAGCAGCACAAAATACAGGGAGAACAATGAGCAGTTCTTC. This gives the protein CASSTKYRENNEQFF.

V is TRBV2 and J is TRBJ1-2; TRBD1 matches at 7 bases. Trimming took 5 bases from V and 4 from J; bases not matched to a gene: 4. Germline V gene data show CDR1 as SNHLY and CDR2 as FYNNEI. This CDR3 has 13 amino acids. The CDR3 sequence is CASSIWDSYGYTF. The DNA for the CDR3 is TGTGCCAGCAGTATTTGGGACAGCTATGGCTACACCTTC.

The chain links TRBV27 to TRBJ2-6; 11 bases are shared with TRBD1. The CDR3 runs to 18 residues. Germline lookup yields CDR1 MNHEY and CDR2 SMNVEV (reference sequence). The ends lost 6 bases at V and 2 bases at J; junction bases unmatched: 9. CDR3 sequence: CASRHPGQGVAGANVLTF. CDR3 nucleotide sequence: TGTGCCAGCAGACATCCGGGACAGGGGGTAGCTGGGGCCAACGTCCTGACTTTC.